This TCR beta chain was recovered during a study of blood T cell repertoires in COVID-19. Per the original data handling: Reference gene primer amplification gave estimated nucleated cell counts. This table comes from immunoSEQ multiplex PCR, and its TCRdb copy is limited to in-frame clones, with some not included. From that table come the V and J calls and clone size; the DNA was used to work out D and trimming. The sample includes tens of thousands of clones, about 86% of them seen just once. Germline CDR1 reads GTSNPN; CDR2 reads SVGIG (reference sequence). CDR3 length equals 18 residues. Germline trimming cut 0 bases from V and 6 bases from J; bases unmatched to any gene: 14.

Sequenced material: peripheral blood. V gene TRBV30 combines with J gene TRBJ1-2, with TRBD1 identical over 12 bases. The sequence was collected from a woman between 55 and 75 years old with COVID-19, enrolled during active disease. The CDR3 DNA sequence: TGTGCCTGGAGTGTACTTCGGGGTGGGGACAGGGGGCATCATGGCTACACCTTC. Its translation is CAWSVLRGGDRGHHGYTF. Together with reference TRBV30 and TRBJ1-2, the CDR3 gives the full variable domain: SQTIHQWPATLVQPVGSPLSLECTVEGTSNPNLYWYRQAAGRGLQLLFYSVGIGQISSEVPQNLSASRPQDRQFILSSKKLLLSDSGFYLCAWSVLRGGDRGHHGYTFGSGTRLTVV.